The clone carrying this T cell receptor beta chain showed up just a few times. This sample stems from a study of T cells after yellow fever vaccination. The germline CDR1 and CDR2 sequences are MDHEN and SYDVKM. With 2 bases removed from V and 2 bases from J, the gap between germline ends came to 7 bases. The CDR3 loop spans 15 amino acids. Production of TCR cDNA was by 5'RACE template switching, which also added a universal primer site and UMIs. TCRdb passed the 5' RACE reads through MiXCR, listing each CDR3 protein once. Among some 670,000 distinct CDR3 sequences, 9% to 15% were seen once, and the ten largest hold more than 12%.

The chain employs TRBV28 and TRBJ2-6; D is ambiguous. This TCR came from a man in his thirties or forties who received the YFV17D yellow fever vaccine. Sequencing used PBMCs, obtained on the day of the yellow fever booster vaccination. The CDR3 protein is CASSLLRPGANVLTF. The CDR3 DNA reads as TGTGCCAGCAGTTTACTTAGACCTGGGGCCAACGTCCTGACTTTC.